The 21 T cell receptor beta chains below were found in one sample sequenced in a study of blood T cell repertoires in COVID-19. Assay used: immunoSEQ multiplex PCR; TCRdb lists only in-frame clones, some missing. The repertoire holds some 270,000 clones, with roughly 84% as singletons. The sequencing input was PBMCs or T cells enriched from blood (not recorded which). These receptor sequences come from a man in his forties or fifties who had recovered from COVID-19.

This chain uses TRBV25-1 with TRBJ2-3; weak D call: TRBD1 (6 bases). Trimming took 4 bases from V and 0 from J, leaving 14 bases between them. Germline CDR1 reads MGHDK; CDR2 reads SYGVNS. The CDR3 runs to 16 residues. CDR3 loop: CASSGYGTRSTDTQYF. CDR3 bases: TGTGCCAGCAGTGGGTATGGGACACGTAGCACAGATACGCAGTATTTT. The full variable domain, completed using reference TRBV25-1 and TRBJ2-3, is EADIYQTPRYLVIGTGKKITLECSQTMGHDKMYWYQQDPGMELHLIHYSYGVNSTEKGDLSSESTVSRIRTEHFPLTLESARPSHTSQYLCASSGYGTRSTDTQYFGPGTRLTVL.

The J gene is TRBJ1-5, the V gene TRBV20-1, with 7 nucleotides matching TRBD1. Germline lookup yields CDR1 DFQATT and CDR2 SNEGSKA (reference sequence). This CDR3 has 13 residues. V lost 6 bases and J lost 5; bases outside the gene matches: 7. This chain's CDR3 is CSASQGVDQPQHF. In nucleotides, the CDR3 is TGCAGTGCCAGTCAGGGGGTGGATCAGCCCCAGCATTTT.

CDR3 nucleotide sequence: TGTGCCAGCAGCTTGTACAGGAACACCGGGGAGCTGTTTTTT. This gives the protein CASSLYRNTGELFF. The chain recombines TRBV5-6 with TRBJ2-2; D is unresolved. With 1 base removed from V and 1 base from J, the gap between germline ends came to 5 bases. The CDR3 has 14 amino acids. The germline V gene has CDR1 SGHDT and CDR2 YYEEEE.

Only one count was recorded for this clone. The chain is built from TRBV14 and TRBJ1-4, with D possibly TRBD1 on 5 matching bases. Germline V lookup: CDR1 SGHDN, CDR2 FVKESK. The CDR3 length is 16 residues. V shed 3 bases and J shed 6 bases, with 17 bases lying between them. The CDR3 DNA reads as TGTGCCAGCAGCCAGACAGACGACGGGTTGTATGAAAAACTGTTTTTT. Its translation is CASSQTDDGLYEKLFF.

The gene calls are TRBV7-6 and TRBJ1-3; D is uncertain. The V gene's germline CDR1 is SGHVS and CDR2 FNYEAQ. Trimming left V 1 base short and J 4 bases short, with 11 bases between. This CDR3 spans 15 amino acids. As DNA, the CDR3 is TGTGCCAGCAGCTTAGGAGGCCTGGCCGGAAACACCATATATTTT. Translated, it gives CASSLGGLAGNTIYF. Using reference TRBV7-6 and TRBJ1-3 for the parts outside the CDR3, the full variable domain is GAGVSQSPRYKVTKRGQDVALRCDPISGHVSLYWYRQALGQGPEFLTYFNYEAQQDKSGLPNDRFSAERPEGSISTLTIQRTEQRDSAMYRCASSLGGLAGNTIYFGEGSWLTVV.

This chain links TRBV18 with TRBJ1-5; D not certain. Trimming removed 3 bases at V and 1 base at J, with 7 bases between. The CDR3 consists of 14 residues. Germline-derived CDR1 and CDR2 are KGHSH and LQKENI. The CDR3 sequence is CASSPSQSNQPQHF. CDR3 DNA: TGTGCCAGCTCACCCTCCCAGAGCAATCAGCCCCAGCATTTT.

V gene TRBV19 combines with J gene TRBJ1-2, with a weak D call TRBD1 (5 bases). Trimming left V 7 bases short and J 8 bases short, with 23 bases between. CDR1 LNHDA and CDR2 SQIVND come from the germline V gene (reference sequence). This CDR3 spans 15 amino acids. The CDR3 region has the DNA TGTGCCAGTAAATCCAGGGTAGAGGGACTTCGGGGCTACACCTTC. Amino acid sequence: CASKSRVEGLRGYTF.

CDR3 sequence (DNA): TGTGCCAGCACCTTTAGCGGGAGTCTTCCGTACTTC. It yields the protein CASTFSGSLPYF. The rearrangement joins TRBV7-2 to TRBJ2-7; 9 bases agree with TRBD2. The CDR3 contains 12 residues. V shed 7 bases, J shed 12 bases, and the junction held 10 bases outside the gene matches. Per germline, CDR1 SGHTA and CDR2 FQGNSA.

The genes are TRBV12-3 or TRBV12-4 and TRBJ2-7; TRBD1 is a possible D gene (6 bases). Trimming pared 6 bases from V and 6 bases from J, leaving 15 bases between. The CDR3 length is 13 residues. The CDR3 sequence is CASRSGHSGEQYF. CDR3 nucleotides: TGTGCCAGCAGGTCGGGACATTCGGGCGAGCAGTACTTC.

The CDR3 coding sequence is TGTGCCAGCAGCTTCAGGGGGAGCACTAGCAATCAGCCCCAGCATTTT. Translated, it gives CASSFRGSTSNQPQHF. The V call is TRBV7-8, the J call TRBJ1-5; 7 bases line up with TRBD1. The CDR3 has 16 residues. Germline V CDR1 and CDR2: SGHVS, FQNEAQ. V trimming: 3 bases; J trimming: 0 bases; junction bases outside the gene matches: 5. The whole variable domain, filled in from reference TRBV7-8 and TRBJ1-5, reads GAGVSQSPRYKVAKRGQDVALRCDPISGHVSLFWYQQALGQGPEFLTYFQNEAQLDKSGLPSDRFFAERPEGSVSTLKIQRTQQEDSAVYLCASSFRGSTSNQPQHFGDGTRLSIL.

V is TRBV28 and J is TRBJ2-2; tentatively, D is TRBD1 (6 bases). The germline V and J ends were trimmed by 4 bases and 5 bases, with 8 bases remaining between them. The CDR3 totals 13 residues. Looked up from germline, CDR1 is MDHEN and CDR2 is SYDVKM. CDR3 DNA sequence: TGTGCCAGCAGTTCCCAGGGGACCGGGGAGCTGTTTTTT. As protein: CASSSQGTGELFF.

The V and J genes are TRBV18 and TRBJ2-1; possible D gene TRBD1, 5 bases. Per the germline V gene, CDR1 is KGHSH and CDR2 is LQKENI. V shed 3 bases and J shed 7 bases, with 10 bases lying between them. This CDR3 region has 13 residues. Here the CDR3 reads CASSPGRVNEQFF. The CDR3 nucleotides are TGTGCCAGCTCACCCGGCAGGGTAAATGAGCAGTTCTTC.

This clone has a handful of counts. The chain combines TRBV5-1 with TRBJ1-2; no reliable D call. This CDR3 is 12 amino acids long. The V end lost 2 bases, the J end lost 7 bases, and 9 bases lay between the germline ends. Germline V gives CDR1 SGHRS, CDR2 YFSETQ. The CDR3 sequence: CASSLPGGGYTF. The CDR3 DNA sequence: TGCGCCAGCAGCTTACCAGGTGGTGGCTACACCTTC.

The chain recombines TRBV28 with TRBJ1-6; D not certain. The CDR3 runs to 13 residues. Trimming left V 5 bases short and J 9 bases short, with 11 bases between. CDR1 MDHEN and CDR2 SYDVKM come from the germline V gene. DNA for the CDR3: TGTGCCAGCAGTCCGAGGGTAGGTTCACCCCTCCACTTT. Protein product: CASSPRVGSPLHF.

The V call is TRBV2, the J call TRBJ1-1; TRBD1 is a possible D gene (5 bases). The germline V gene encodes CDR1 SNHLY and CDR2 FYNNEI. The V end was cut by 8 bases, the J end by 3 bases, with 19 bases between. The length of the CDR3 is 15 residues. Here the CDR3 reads CASYPAAGRYTEAFF. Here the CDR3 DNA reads TGTGCCAGCTACCCTGCAGCAGGGAGGTACACTGAAGCTTTCTTT.

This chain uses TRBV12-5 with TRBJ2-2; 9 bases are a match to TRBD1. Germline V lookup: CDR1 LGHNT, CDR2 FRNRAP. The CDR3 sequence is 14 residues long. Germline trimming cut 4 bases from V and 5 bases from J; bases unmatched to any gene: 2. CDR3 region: CASGSGQGTGELFF. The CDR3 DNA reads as TGTGCTAGTGGTTCCGGACAGGGGACCGGGGAGCTGTTTTTT.

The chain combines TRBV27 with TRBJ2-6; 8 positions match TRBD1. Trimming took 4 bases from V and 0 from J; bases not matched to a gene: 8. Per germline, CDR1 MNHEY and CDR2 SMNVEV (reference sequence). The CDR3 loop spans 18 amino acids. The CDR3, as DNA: TGTGCCAGCAGTTGGAGGGGGACAGGACCCTCTGGGGCCAACGTCCTGACTTTC. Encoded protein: CASSWRGTGPSGANVLTF.

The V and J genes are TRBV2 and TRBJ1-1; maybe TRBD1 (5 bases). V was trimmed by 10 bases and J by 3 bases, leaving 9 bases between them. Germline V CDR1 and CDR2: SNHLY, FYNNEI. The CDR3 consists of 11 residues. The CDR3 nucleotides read TGTGCCACCCGACAGTACACTGAAGCTTTCTTT. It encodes CATRQYTEAFF.

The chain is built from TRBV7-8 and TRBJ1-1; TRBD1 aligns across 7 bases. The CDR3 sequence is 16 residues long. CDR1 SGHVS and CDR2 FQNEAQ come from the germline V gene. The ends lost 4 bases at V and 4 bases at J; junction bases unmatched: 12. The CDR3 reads CASSSVRRGLGTEAFF. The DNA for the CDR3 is TGTGCCAGCAGCTCGGTAAGGAGGGGGCTGGGCACTGAAGCTTTCTTT.

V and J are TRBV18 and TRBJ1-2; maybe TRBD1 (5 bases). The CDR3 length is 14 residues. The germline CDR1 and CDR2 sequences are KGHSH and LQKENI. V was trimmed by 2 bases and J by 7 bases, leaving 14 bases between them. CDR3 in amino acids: CASSPSEQGTGYTF. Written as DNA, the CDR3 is TGTGCCAGCTCACCAAGTGAGCAGGGTACTGGCTACACCTTC. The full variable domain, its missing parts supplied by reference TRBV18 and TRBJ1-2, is NAGVMQNPRHLVRRRGQEARLRCSPMKGHSHVYWYRQLPEEGLKFMVYLQKENIIDESGMPKERFSAEFPKEGPSILRIQQVVRGDSAAYFCASSPSEQGTGYTFGSGTRLTVV.

CDR3 residues: CASSSGGIYEQYF. The CDR3 nucleotides read TGTGCCAGCAGTTCGGGCGGGATTTACGAGCAGTACTTC. The V and J genes are TRBV28 and TRBJ2-7, with D maybe TRBD2 (6 bases). The germline gives CDR1 MDHEN, CDR2 SYDVKM. The CDR3 loop spans 13 amino acids. V was clipped by 4 bases and J by 4 bases, with 11 bases between them.